This T cell receptor (beta chain) was sequenced during a study of shared clonotypes between healthy human individuals. The CDR3 extends over 15 amino acids. In germline, CDR1 is MGHDK, CDR2 SYGVNS. V lost 3 bases and J 2 bases, leaving 11 bases between the germline ends. Method: immunoSEQ multiplex PCR; TCRdb's copy keeps in-frame clones and lacks some. The data show 2 million to 3 million clones, 93% seen once. The sample taken for sequencing was naive CD4+ T cells from PBMCs. Subset given: CD45RA+ positively selected. The chain employs TRBV25-1 and TRBJ1-3; D is possibly TRBD1 (6 bases). The receptor was derived from a man aged 18 to 30 in good health. Some clones in this sample may be carry-over from other donors' samples. DNA of the CDR3: TGTGCCAGCAGTGACCCCTCAGGGGCTGGAAACACCATATATTTT. Translating it yields CASSDPSGAGNTIYF. Based on the CDR3 plus reference TRBV25-1 and TRBJ1-3, the full variable domain is EADIYQTPRYLVIGTGKKITLECSQTMGHDKMYWYQQDPGMELHLIHYSYGVNSTEKGDLSSESTVSRIRTEHFPLTLESARPSHTSQYLCASSDPSGAGNTIYFGEGSWLTVV.